The 16 T cell receptor beta chains given below trace back to one sample, sequenced in a study of blood T cell repertoires in COVID-19. Measured with immunoSEQ multiplex PCR; TCRdb has only the in-frame clones, and not every one. There are around 170,000 clones in the sample; about 90% occur only once, and approximately 6.5% lies in the top ten. Source material: PBMCs or T cells enriched from blood (not recorded which). Receptor source: a woman between 50 and 59 years old who had recovered from COVID-19.

The V gene is TRBV18, the J gene TRBJ2-2; 7 nucleotides match TRBD1. CDR3 size: 19 residues. Trimming took 1 base from V and 2 from J; bases not matched to a gene: 13. Germline CDR1 reads KGHSH; CDR2 reads LQKENI. Here the CDR3 reads CASSPQGSYGTANTGELFF. CDR3 in DNA: TGTGCCAGCTCACCACAGGGCTCCTACGGGACAGCCAACACCGGGGAGCTGTTTTTT. Using reference TRBV18 and TRBJ2-2 for the parts outside the CDR3, the full variable domain is NAGVMQNPRHLVRRRGQEARLRCSPMKGHSHVYWYRQLPEEGLKFMVYLQKENIIDESGMPKERFSAEFPKEGPSILRIQQVVRGDSAAYFCASSPQGSYGTANTGELFFGEGSRLTVL.

The chain recombines TRBV5-8 with TRBJ2-1, with 11 bases aligning to TRBD1. CDR3 length equals 15 residues. The V gene end was trimmed by 3 bases and the J gene end by 4 bases; junction bases not matched to a gene: 3. Germline loops: CDR1 SGHTS, CDR2 YDEGEE. The CDR3, as DNA: TGTGCCAGCAGCTCGGACAGGGGGCTTTACAATGAGCAGTTCTTC. This encodes CASSSDRGLYNEQFF.

The V gene is TRBV7-2, the J gene TRBJ2-5; D is possibly TRBD2 (5 bases). Trimming pared 0 bases from V and 3 bases from J, leaving 5 bases between. The CDR3 length is 13 residues. Germline V gene sequence: CDR1 SGHTA, CDR2 FQGNSA. The DNA for the CDR3 is TGTGCCAGCAGCTTAGCGAGGGAAGAGACCCAGTACTTC. As protein: CASSLAREETQYF.

This chain links TRBV4-2 with TRBJ2-3; 11 positions agree with TRBD2. CDR1 and CDR2 (germline): LGHNA, YNFKEQ. This CDR3 has 16 amino acids. Trimming cost V 4 bases and J 5 bases; bases outside gene matches: 8. CDR3 sequence (DNA): TGTGCCAGCAGCCTCGGGACTAGCGGTATTGGAGATACGCAGTATTTT. Its translation: CASSLGTSGIGDTQYF.

J is TRBJ1-2 and V is TRBV24-1; 7 nucleotides line up with TRBD1. The germline V gene has CDR1 KGHDR and CDR2 SFDVKD. The length of the CDR3 is 14 residues. J gave up 7 bases and V 4 bases, and 8 bases lay outside the gene matches. DNA for the CDR3: TGTGCCACCAGTGAATCCGGGACAGTGGTTGGCTACACCTTC. Residues: CATSESGTVVGYTF.

The chain employs TRBV15 and TRBJ2-1, with 8 bases matching TRBD2. Germline V CDR1 and CDR2: LNHNV, YYDKDF (reference sequence). This CDR3 is built from 15 residues. J was trimmed by 6 bases and V by 6 bases; bases with no gene match: 10. DNA of the CDR3: TGTGCCACCAGTCCCGGGACTAGAAGGCTCAATGAGCAGTTCTTC. It yields the protein CATSPGTRRLNEQFF.

The chain is built from TRBV14 and TRBJ2-7; 7 bases map to TRBD1. V was clipped by 1 base and J by 7 bases; unmatched bases: 4. CDR1 and CDR2 (germline): SGHDN, FVKESK. This CDR3 spans 13 amino acids. The CDR3 region is CASSQGQGVEQYF. CDR3 coding DNA: TGTGCCAGCAGCCAAGGACAGGGAGTAGAGCAGTACTTC. The variable domain in full, with the rest retrieved from reference TRBV14 and TRBJ2-7, is EAGVTQFPSHSVIEKGQTVTLRCDPISGHDNLYWYRRVMGKEIKFLLHFVKESKQDESGMPNNRFLAERTGGTYSTLKVQPAELEDSGVYFCASSQGQGVEQYFGPGTRLTVT.

This rearrangement joins TRBV19 to TRBJ2-3, with a tentative D call TRBD2 (5 bases). Trimming shortened V by 7 bases and J by 2 bases, and 13 bases separated the two germline ends. The CDR3 sequence is 14 residues long. Germline V gene data show CDR1 as LNHDA and CDR2 as SQIVND (reference sequence). The chain's CDR3 is CASNMGRDTDTQYF. DNA of the CDR3: TGTGCCAGTAATATGGGGAGAGACACAGATACGCAGTATTTT.

V and J are TRBV19 and TRBJ1-1; 9 nucleotides agree with TRBD1. CDR1 LNHDA and CDR2 SQIVND come from the germline V gene (reference sequence). The CDR3 consists of 16 residues. V was pared by 7 bases and J by 3 bases, with 12 bases of the junction left unmatched. Written as DNA, the CDR3 is TGTGCCAGTAACAACAGGGGGCTCGGATCAGACACTGAAGCTTTCTTT. It codes for CASNNRGLGSDTEAFF.

This chain joins TRBV4-2 and TRBJ2-7, with 14 nucleotides matching TRBD2. The CDR3 totals 15 residues. The V gene end was trimmed by 4 bases and the J gene end by 7 bases; junction bases not matched to a gene: 6. Germline V gene data show CDR1 as LGHNA and CDR2 as YNFKEQ. This CDR3 reads CASSLGTSGRSEQYF. The CDR3 DNA reads as TGTGCCAGCAGCCTCGGGACTAGCGGGAGAAGTGAGCAGTACTTC.

The CDR3 region is CASSLAGGPRGPFGVEQYF. For the CDR3, the DNA is TGTGCCAGCAGCTTAGCCGGCGGCCCCCGAGGGCCGTTCGGGGTCGAGCAGTACTTC. This chain joins TRBV11-2 and TRBJ2-7, with D maybe TRBD2 (5 bases). The CDR3 loop spans 19 amino acids. The V and J ends lost 1 base and 6 bases respectively, with 28 bases between them. Germline lookup yields CDR1 SGHAT and CDR2 FQNNGV.

The V and J genes are TRBV19 and TRBJ1-4; D remains unclear. The CDR3 consists of 13 residues. Germline V CDR1 and CDR2: LNHDA, SQIVND (reference sequence). V was cut by 10 bases and J by 4 bases, with 13 bases left in between. The CDR3 is CATQASRNEKLFF. As DNA, the CDR3 is TGTGCCACCCAGGCCTCACGTAATGAAAAACTGTTTTTT.

To note about this clone: This sequence may be a read error, since a much larger clone differs from it by one base. Other DNA variants within this sample encode the same CDR3. V usage is TRBV5-5 and J usage is TRBJ2-7, with 10 bases lining up with TRBD1. Trimming removed 4 bases from V and 4 bases from J; junction bases left unmatched: 2. The CDR3 consists of 13 residues. CDR1 SGHKS and CDR2 YYEKEE come from the germline V gene (reference sequence). The CDR3 is CASSRQGAYEQYF. CDR3 DNA: TGTGCCAGCAGCCGACAGGGGGCATACGAGCAGTACTTC.

The chain couples TRBV20-1 to TRBJ2-1; 7 bases line up with TRBD2. Germline V gene sequence: CDR1 DFQATT, CDR2 SNEGSKA (reference sequence). With V trimmed by 3 bases and J by 0 bases, 2 bases remained unmatched. The CDR3 contains 14 residues. The CDR3 region is CSASRGSSYNEQFF. The DNA for the CDR3 is TGCAGTGCTAGTCGCGGGAGCTCCTACAATGAGCAGTTCTTC.

V and J are TRBV20-1 and TRBJ2-1, with TRBD2 identical over 10 bases. The CDR3 runs 13 residues. The V and J ends lost 3 bases and 15 bases, in that order; junction bases with no gene match: 11. The V gene's germline CDR1 is DFQATT and CDR2 SNEGSKA (reference sequence). The CDR3 loop is CSASLVAGGWLFF. For the CDR3, the DNA is TGCAGTGCTAGTTTGGTAGCGGGAGGATGGCTGTTCTTC.

The chain is built from TRBV11-3 and TRBJ1-1; a possible D gene is TRBD1 (6 bases). The CDR3 runs to 18 residues. Trimming shortened V by 0 bases and J by 0 bases, and 17 bases separated the two germline ends. Germline V lookup: CDR1 SGHNT, CDR2 YENEEA. The CDR3 DNA reads TGTGCCAGCAGCTTAGACCGTGGTTGGACAGCGGTGAACACTGAAGCTTTCTTT. Translation: CASSLDRGWTAVNTEAFF.